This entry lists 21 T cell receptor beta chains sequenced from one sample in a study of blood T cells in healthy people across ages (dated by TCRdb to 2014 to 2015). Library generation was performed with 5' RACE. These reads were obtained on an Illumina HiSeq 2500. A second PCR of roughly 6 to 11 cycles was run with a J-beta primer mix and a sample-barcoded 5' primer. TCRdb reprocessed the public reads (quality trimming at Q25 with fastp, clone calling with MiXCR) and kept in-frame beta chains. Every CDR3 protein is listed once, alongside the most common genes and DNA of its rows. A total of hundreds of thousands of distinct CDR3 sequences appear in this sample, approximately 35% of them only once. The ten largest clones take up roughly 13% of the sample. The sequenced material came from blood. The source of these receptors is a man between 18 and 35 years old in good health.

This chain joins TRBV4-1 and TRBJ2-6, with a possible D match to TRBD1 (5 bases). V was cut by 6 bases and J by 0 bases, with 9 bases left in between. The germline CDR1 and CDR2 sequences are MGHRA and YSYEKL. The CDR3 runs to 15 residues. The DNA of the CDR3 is TGCGCCAGCAGATTTACAGGCTCTGGGGCCAACGTCCTGACTTTC. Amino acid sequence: CASRFTGSGANVLTF.

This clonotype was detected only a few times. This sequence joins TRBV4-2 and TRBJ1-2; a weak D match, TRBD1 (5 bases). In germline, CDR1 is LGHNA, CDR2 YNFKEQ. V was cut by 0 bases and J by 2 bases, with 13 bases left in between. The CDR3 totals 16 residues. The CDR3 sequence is CASSQEAGLLNYGYTF. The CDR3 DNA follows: TGTGCCAGCAGCCAAGAAGCGGGACTGCTGAACTATGGCTACACCTTC.

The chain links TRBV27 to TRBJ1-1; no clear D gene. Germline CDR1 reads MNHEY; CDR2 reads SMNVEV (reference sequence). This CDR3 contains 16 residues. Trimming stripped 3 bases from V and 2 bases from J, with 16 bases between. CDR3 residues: CASSFKQVPTNTEAFF. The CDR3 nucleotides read TGTGCCAGCAGTTTTAAGCAGGTCCCAACTAACACTGAAGCTTTCTTT.

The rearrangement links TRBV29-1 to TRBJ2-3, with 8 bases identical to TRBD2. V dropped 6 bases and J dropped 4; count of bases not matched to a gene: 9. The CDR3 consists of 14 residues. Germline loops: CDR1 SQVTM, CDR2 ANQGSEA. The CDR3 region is CSVRRELAADTQYF. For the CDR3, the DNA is TGCAGCGTCCGAAGGGAACTAGCGGCAGATACGCAGTATTTT.

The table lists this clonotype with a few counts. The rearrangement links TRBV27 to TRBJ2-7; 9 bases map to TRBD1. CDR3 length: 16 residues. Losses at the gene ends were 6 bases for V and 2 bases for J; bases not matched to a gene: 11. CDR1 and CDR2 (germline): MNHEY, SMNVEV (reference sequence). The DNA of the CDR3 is TGTGCCAGCAGCCCACTCCCGGGACAGGGCCCCTACGAGCAGTACTTC. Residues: CASSPLPGQGPYEQYF.

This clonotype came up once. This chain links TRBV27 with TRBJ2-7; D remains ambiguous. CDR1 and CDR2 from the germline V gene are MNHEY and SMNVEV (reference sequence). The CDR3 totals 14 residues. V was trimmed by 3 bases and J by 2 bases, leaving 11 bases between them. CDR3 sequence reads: CASSLYDSTYEQYF. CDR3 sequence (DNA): TGTGCCAGCAGTTTGTACGACTCAACCTACGAGCAGTACTTC.

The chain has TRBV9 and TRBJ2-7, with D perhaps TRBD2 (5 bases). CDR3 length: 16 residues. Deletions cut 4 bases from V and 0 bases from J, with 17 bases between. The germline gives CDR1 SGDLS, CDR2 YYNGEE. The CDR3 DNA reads TGTGCCAGCAGCCCCCGGCAGTTCGGAGGCTCCTACGAGCAGTACTTC. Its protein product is CASSPRQFGGSYEQYF.

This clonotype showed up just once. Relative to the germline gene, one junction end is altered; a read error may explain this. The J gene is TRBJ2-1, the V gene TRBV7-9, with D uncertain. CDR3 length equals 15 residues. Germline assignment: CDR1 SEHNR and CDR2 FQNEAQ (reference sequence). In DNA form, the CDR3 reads TGTGCCGGCAGCCCGTGGCAGGACTCCTACAATGAGCAGTTCTTC. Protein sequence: CAGSPWQDSYNEQFF.

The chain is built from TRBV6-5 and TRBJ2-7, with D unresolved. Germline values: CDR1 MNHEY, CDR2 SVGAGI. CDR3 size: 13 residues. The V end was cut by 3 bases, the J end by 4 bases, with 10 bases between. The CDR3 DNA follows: TGTGCCAGCAGTTATGGGATTCTTTACGAGCAGTACTTC. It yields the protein CASSYGILYEQYF.

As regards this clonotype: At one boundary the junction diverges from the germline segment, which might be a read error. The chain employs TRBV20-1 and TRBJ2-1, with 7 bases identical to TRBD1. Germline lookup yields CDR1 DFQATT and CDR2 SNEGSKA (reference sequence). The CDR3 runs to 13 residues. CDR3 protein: CSAGTDSCNEQFF. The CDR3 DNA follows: TGCAGTGCAGGGACAGACTCCTGCAATGAGCAGTTCTTC.

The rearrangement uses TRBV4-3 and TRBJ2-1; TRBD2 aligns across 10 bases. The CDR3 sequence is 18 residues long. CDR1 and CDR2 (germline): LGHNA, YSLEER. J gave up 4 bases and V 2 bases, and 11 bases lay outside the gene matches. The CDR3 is CASSQPPTSGAFYNEQFF. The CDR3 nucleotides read TGCGCCAGCAGCCAACCTCCTACTAGCGGGGCCTTTTACAATGAGCAGTTCTTC.

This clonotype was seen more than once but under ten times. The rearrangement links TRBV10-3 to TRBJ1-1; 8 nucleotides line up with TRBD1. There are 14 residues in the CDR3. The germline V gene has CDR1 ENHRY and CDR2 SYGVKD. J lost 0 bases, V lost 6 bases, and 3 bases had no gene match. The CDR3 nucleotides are TGTGCCATCAGGGACAGGGACATGAACACTGAAGCTTTCTTT. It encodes CAIRDRDMNTEAFF.

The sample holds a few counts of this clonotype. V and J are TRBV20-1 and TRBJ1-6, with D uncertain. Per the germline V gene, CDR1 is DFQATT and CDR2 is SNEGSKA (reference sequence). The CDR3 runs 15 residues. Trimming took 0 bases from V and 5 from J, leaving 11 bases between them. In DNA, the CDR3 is TGCAGTGCTAGAGATCCGAATAGGGATAATTCACCCCTCCACTTT. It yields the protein CSARDPNRDNSPLHF.

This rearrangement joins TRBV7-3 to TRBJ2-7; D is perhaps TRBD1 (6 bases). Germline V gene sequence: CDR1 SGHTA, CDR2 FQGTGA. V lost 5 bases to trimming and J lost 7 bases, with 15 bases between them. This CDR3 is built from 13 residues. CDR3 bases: TGTGCCAGCAGCCCGGACAGATACAATGAGCAGTACTTC. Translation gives CASSPDRYNEQYF.

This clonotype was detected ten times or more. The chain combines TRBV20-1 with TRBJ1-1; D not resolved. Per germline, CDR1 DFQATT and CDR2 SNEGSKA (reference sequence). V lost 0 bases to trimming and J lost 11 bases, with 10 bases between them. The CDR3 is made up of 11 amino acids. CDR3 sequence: CSARERFGAFF. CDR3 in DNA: TGCAGTGCTAGAGAACGTTTTGGCGCTTTCTTT.

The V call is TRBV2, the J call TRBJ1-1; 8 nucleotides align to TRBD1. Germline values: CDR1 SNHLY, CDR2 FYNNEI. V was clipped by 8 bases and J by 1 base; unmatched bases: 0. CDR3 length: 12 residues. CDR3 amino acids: CASQGANTEAFF. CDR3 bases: TGTGCCAGCCAGGGGGCGAACACTGAAGCTTTCTTT.

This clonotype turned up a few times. The CDR3 protein is CAISTSYREVSYGYTF. CDR3 sequence (DNA): TGTGCCATCAGTACCAGCTACAGGGAGGTGTCCTATGGCTACACCTTC. This chain connects TRBV10-3 to TRBJ1-2; D perhaps matches TRBD1 (6 bases). Trimming shortened V by 5 bases and J by 4 bases, and 20 bases separated the two germline ends. This CDR3 has 16 amino acids. Germline V CDR1 and CDR2: ENHRY, SYGVKD.

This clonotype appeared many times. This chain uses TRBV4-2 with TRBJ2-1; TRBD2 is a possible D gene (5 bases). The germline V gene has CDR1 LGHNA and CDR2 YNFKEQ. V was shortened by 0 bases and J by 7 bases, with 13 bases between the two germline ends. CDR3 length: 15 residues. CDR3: CASSQDYPSGNEQFF. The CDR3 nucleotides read TGTGCCAGCAGCCAAGATTACCCAAGCGGTAATGAGCAGTTCTTC.

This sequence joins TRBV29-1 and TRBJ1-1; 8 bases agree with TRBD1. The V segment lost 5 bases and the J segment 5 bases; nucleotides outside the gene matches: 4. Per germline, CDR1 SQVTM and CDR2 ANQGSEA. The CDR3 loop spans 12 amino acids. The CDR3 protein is CSVLDRVTEAFF. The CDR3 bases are TGCAGCGTTCTGGACAGGGTGACTGAAGCTTTCTTT.

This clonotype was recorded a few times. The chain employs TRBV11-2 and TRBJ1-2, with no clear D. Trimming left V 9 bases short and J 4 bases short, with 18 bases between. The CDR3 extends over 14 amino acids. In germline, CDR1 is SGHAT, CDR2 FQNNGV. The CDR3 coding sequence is TGTGCCAGTGGAGGACGGCTCCCCGGCTATGGCTACACCTTC. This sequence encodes CASGGRLPGYGYTF.

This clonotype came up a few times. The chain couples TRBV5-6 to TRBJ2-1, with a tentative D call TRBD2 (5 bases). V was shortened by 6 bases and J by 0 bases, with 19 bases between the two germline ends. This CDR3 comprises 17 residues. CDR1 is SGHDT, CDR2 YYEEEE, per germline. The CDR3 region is CASTSGRRQSSYNEQFF. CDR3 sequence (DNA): TGTGCCAGCACCTCCGGAAGGAGGCAGAGCTCCTACAATGAGCAGTTCTTC.